This TCR beta chain came from a study of T cell responses to AZD1222 COVID-19 vaccine. On the study more broadly: Pooling covered second doses at about 4 or about 12 weeks.

This clone was counted once. V lost 0 bases, J lost 6 bases, and 11 bases lay in between. The CDR3 runs 15 residues. Germline loops: CDR1 LNHNV, CDR2 YYDKDF (reference sequence). TCRdb keeps only in-frame clones here, not all; method: immunoSEQ multiplex PCR. The profile shows 100,000 or so clones, 82% of them singletons. The rearrangement joins TRBV15 to TRBJ2-2; D gene uncertain. Here the sequenced sample was peripheral blood, taken on day 0 of AZD1222 vaccination. This sequence originates from an adult in good health. CDR3 DNA sequence: TGTGCCACCAGCAGAGATCGTTTAATTTCCGGGGAGCTGTTTTTT. Translated: CATSRDRLISGELFF. The entire variable domain, with the rest obtained from reference TRBV15 and TRBJ2-2, is as follows: DAMVIQNPRYQVTQFGKPVTLSCSQTLNHNVMYWYQQKSSQAPKLLFHYYDKDFNNEADTPDNFQSRRPNTSFCFLDIRSPGLGDTAMYLCATSRDRLISGELFFGEGSRLTVL.